The 13 T cell receptor beta chains presented below share a single source sample, sequenced in a study of cytomegalovirus exposure and HLA in healthy donors. The PCR had 60 Vbeta and 13 Jbeta primers. Using immunoSEQ multiplex PCR, the repertoire was profiled, and TCRdb retains in-frame clones only, with some absent. Of some 90,000 clones listed, roughly 70% are singletons. Sequenced: PBMCs. The origin of the receptors is a man aged 40-49 years in good health and CMV-seronegative.

The chain employs TRBV21-1 and TRBJ2-1; TRBD2 is taken as the D call from the table, unchecked against the DNA. TRBV21-1 represents a pseudogene. This CDR3 is built from 16 residues. The CDR3 region is CASSKLGLAGNNEQFF. The DNA of the CDR3 is TGTGCCAGCAGCAAATTGGGGCTAGCGGGGAACAATGAGCAGTTCTTC.

The V and J genes are TRBV6-4 and TRBJ2-1; 11 bases agree with TRBD2. The CDR3 length is 17 residues. Germline loops: CDR1 MRHNA, CDR2 SNTAGT. V lost 5 bases to trimming and J lost 4 bases; unmatched junction nucleotides: 10. The CDR3 bases are TGTGCCAGCAGTCGTAGCGGGGGGGCACGACCTTACAATGAGCAGTTCTTC. Residues: CASSRSGGARPYNEQFF.

The rearrangement uses TRBV25-1 and TRBJ1-2; maybe TRBD1 (5 bases). The CDR3 has 15 amino acids. V lost 6 bases and J lost 0, with 14 bases in between. Germline-derived CDR1 and CDR2 are MGHDK and SYGVNS. CDR3 in DNA: TGTGCCAGCAGCATGGGGTTGGGGCCTAACTATGGCTACACCTTC. This encodes CASSMGLGPNYGYTF.

The chain has TRBV5-1 and TRBJ2-7, with 10 bases aligning to TRBD1. CDR3 length: 14 residues. Germline V gene lookup returns CDR1 SGHRS and CDR2 YFSETQ. V dropped 4 bases and J dropped 6; count of bases not matched to a gene: 7. CDR3: CASSRGDRGGEQYF. CDR3 bases: TGCGCCAGCAGCCGAGGGGACAGGGGAGGCGAGCAGTACTTC.

The V and J genes are TRBV25-1 and TRBJ1-5; 8 nucleotides align to TRBD1. Unmatched junction bases numbered 5, after V lost 8 bases and J lost 5 bases. In germline, CDR1 is MGHDK, CDR2 SYGVNS. This CDR3 is built from 13 residues. CDR3 residues: CASPQGAYQPQHF. The CDR3 DNA sequence: TGTGCCAGCCCTCAGGGGGCTTATCAGCCCCAGCATTTT.

This chain connects TRBV30 to TRBJ2-7, with 8 nucleotides matching TRBD1. Germline-derived CDR1 and CDR2 are GTSNPN and SVGIG (reference sequence). This CDR3 is built from 15 residues. The junction had 9 bases not matched to a gene; V was cut back by 5 bases and J by 0 bases. The CDR3: CAWEDPGQDSYEQYF. The CDR3 coding sequence is TGTGCCTGGGAAGATCCGGGACAGGACTCCTACGAGCAGTACTTC. Looking up the rest from reference TRBV30 and TRBJ2-7 gives the full variable domain: SQTIHQWPATLVQPVGSPLSLECTVEGTSNPNLYWYRQAAGRGLQLLFYSVGIGQISSEVPQNLSASRPQDRQFILSSKKLLLSDSGFYLCAWEDPGQDSYEQYFGPGTRLTVT.

The chain uses TRBV2 and TRBJ2-4, with TRBD1 identical over 10 bases. The CDR3 runs 12 residues. CDR1 and CDR2 (germline): SNHLY, FYNNEI. V lost 5 bases, J lost 12 bases, and 4 bases stayed unmatched. Written as DNA, the CDR3 is TGTGCCAGCAGTCGGACAGGGGGTGGTCAGTACTTC. Residues: CASSRTGGGQYF.

Here the CDR3 DNA reads TGTGCCAGCAGGCTAGAGGCTTCTGGGGCCAACGTCCTGACTTTC. Its translation: CASRLEASGANVLTF. V and J are TRBV4-2 and TRBJ2-6, with no clear D. The length of the CDR3 is 15 residues. The germline V and J ends were trimmed by 6 bases and 1 base, with 10 bases remaining between them. Germline V gives CDR1 LGHNA, CDR2 YNFKEQ.

The rearrangement uses TRBV7-9 and TRBJ2-4; 9 nucleotides agree with TRBD1. The germline gives CDR1 SEHNR, CDR2 FQNEAQ (reference sequence). This CDR3 contains 16 residues. With 4 bases clipped from V and 1 base from J, the junction kept 5 bases outside the gene matches. CDR3 DNA sequence: TGTGCCAGCAGCTCTACAGGGGGCGCGGCCAAAAACATTCAGTACTTC. Its translation is CASSSTGGAAKNIQYF.

This clone occurred a few times. The genes are TRBV7-9 and TRBJ1-2; D ambiguous. Germline CDR1 and CDR2: SEHNR and FQNEAQ (reference sequence). CDR3 size: 14 residues. The V gene lost 1 base and the J gene lost 2 bases, with 8 bases spanning the gap. CDR3 in amino acids: CASSLDAGNYGYTF. CDR3 DNA: TGTGCCAGCAGCTTAGATGCAGGAAACTATGGCTACACCTTC.

The chain combines TRBV6-9 with TRBJ1-5; D is perhaps TRBD1 (5 bases). Germline values: CDR1 MNHGY, CDR2 SVAAGI. Deletions cut 5 bases from V and 7 bases from J, with 15 bases between. The CDR3 runs 14 residues. CDR3 region: CASSRRGGGQPQHF. DNA of the CDR3: TGTGCCAGCAGTAGACGGGGGGGAGGGCAGCCCCAGCATTTT.

This clone was counted a few times. The J gene is TRBJ2-2, the V gene TRBV9, with 7 bases fitting TRBD1. From germline, CDR1 is SGDLS and CDR2 YYNGEE. The CDR3 is 15 amino acids. The junction had 3 bases not matched to a gene; V was cut back by 4 bases and J by 0 bases. The CDR3 loop reads CASSPGGSNTGELFF. The CDR3 DNA sequence: TGTGCCAGCAGCCCAGGGGGATCGAACACCGGGGAGCTGTTTTTT. Full variable domain (outside the CDR3, taken from reference TRBV9 and TRBJ2-2): DSGVTQTPKHLITATGQRVTLRCSPRSGDLSVYWYQQSLDQGLQFLIQYYNGEERAKGNILERFSAQQFPDLHSELNLSSLELGDSALYFCASSPGGSNTGELFFGEGSRLTVL.

CDR3 nucleotide sequence: TGTGCCAGCAGCGTAGAGTGGGGCGAGGCCTACGAGCAGTACTTC. Translation gives CASSVEWGEAYEQYF. The chain has TRBV9 and TRBJ2-7; tentative D call: TRBD1 (5 bases). The CDR3 loop spans 15 amino acids. The germline V gene has CDR1 SGDLS and CDR2 YYNGEE. Trimming left V 0 bases short and J 2 bases short, with 12 bases between.